One sample yielded the 24 T cell receptor beta chains listed below, sequenced in a study of blood T cell repertoires in COVID-19. This table comes from immunoSEQ multiplex PCR, and its TCRdb copy is limited to in-frame clones, with some not included. The sample shows 150,000 to 200,000 clones, roughly 80% of them seen only once. The sequenced sample consisted of peripheral blood. These receptors were obtained from an elderly woman with acute or convalescent COVID-19.

This clone appeared a few times. This sequence joins TRBV27 and TRBJ1-2, with D possibly being TRBD1 (5 bases). V was pared by 3 bases and J by 2 bases, with 19 bases between. The CDR3 runs to 17 residues. Germline CDR1 reads MNHEY; CDR2 reads SMNVEV (reference sequence). CDR3 sequence reads: CASSLLKGIRGNYGYTF. The CDR3 nucleotides are TGTGCCAGCAGTTTGTTGAAGGGGATTCGGGGGAACTATGGCTACACCTTC.

The genes are TRBV19 and TRBJ1-4; 9 positions agree with TRBD1. This CDR3 contains 14 residues. Losses at the gene ends were 6 bases for V and 7 bases for J; bases not matched to a gene: 6. In germline, CDR1 is LNHDA, CDR2 SQIVND (reference sequence). The CDR3 region is CASRETGGGEKLFF. The CDR3 DNA sequence: TGTGCCAGTAGAGAGACAGGGGGAGGTGAAAAACTGTTTTTT.

The genes are TRBV3-1 (or the pseudogene TRBV3-2) and TRBJ2-5; D is uncertain. The CDR3 covers 14 residues. The germline V and J ends were trimmed by 2 bases and 2 bases, with 9 bases remaining between them. Germline V CDR1 and CDR2: LGHDT, YNNKEL (reference sequence). CDR3 in amino acids: CASSQSLRQETQYF. DNA for the CDR3: TGTGCCAGCAGCCAATCTCTCAGGCAAGAGACCCAGTACTTC.

V is TRBV6-5 and J is TRBJ2-5; D perhaps matches TRBD2 (6 bases). The CDR3 has 15 residues. V gave up 0 bases and J gave up 5 bases, with 13 bases separating them. CDR1 and CDR2 from the germline V gene are MNHEY and SVGAGI. The CDR3 region is CASSYSEGSWETQYF. CDR3 coding DNA: TGTGCCAGCAGTTACTCGGAGGGGTCGTGGGAGACCCAGTACTTC.

This CDR3 is CACPRVGGSYNSPLHF. The DNA for the CDR3 is TGTGCCTGCCCCCGAGTAGGGGGTTCCTATAATTCACCCCTCCACTTT. V gene TRBV30 combines with J gene TRBJ1-6; D possibly corresponds to TRBD1 (6 bases). The V gene's germline CDR1 is GTSNPN and CDR2 SVGIG (reference sequence). This CDR3 has 16 amino acids. V was cut by 6 bases and J by 1 base, with 16 bases left in between.

This sequence joins TRBV14 and TRBJ2-3; TRBD1 aligns across 9 bases. V trimming: 1 base; J trimming: 2 bases; junction bases outside the gene matches: 4. The CDR3 consists of 16 residues. CDR1 is SGHDN and CDR2 is FVKESK in the germline V gene. CDR3 nucleotide sequence: TGTGCCAGCAGCCAAGGAGGACAGGGGTACACAGATACGCAGTATTTT. As protein: CASSQGGQGYTDTQYF.

This clone was detected only once. V is TRBV2 and J is TRBJ2-7; the match to TRBD1 covers 9 bases. The germline V gene encodes CDR1 SNHLY and CDR2 FYNNEI. CDR3 length: 12 residues. J lost 6 bases, V lost 5 bases, and 2 bases had no gene match. The CDR3 region is CASSSDRGEQYF. The DNA for the CDR3 is TGTGCCAGCAGTTCGGACAGGGGCGAGCAGTACTTC.

The CDR3 loop reads CASSLAGVGGYTF. For the CDR3, the DNA is TGTGCCAGCAGCTTAGCAGGGGTTGGTGGCTACACCTTC. This chain joins TRBV7-2 and TRBJ1-2; D possibly corresponds to TRBD1 (5 bases). Trimming shortened V by 0 bases and J by 7 bases, and 9 bases separated the two germline ends. This CDR3 region has 13 residues. The germline V gene has CDR1 SGHTA and CDR2 FQGNSA.

The chain uses TRBV15 and TRBJ1-1; D is uncertain. The V gene's germline CDR1 is LNHNV and CDR2 YYDKDF (reference sequence). This CDR3 comprises 16 residues. Trimming cost V 0 bases and J 1 base, with 12 bases left between them. Here the CDR3 reads CATSRDRFVQNTEAFF. For the CDR3, the DNA is TGTGCCACCAGCAGAGATCGGTTTGTTCAGAACACTGAAGCTTTCTTT.

This chain joins TRBV11-3 and TRBJ2-7; 11 bases match TRBD1. This CDR3 is 15 amino acids long. Looked up from germline, CDR1 is SGHNT and CDR2 is YENEEA. Trimming at V came to 4 bases and at J to 2 bases, leaving 4 bases not matched to a gene. CDR3: CASSSGQGGAYEQYF. The DNA for the CDR3 is TGTGCCAGCAGCTCGGGACAGGGGGGGGCCTACGAGCAGTACTTC. The full variable domain, in which reference TRBV11-3 and TRBJ2-7 provide the parts outside the CDR3, is EAGVVQSPRYKIIEKKQPVAFWCNPISGHNTLYWYLQNLGQGPELLIRYENEEAVDDSQLPKDRFSAERLKGVDSTLKIQPAELGDSAVYLCASSSGQGGAYEQYFGPGTRLTVT.

The rearrangement joins TRBV1 to TRBJ2-7; TRBD2 is the table's D call and was not checked against the DNA. TRBV1 is a recognized pseudogene. The CDR3 covers 15 residues. CDR3 in amino acids: CTSSHATSASYEQYF. The CDR3 DNA sequence: TGCACCAGCAGCCACGCCACTAGCGCGTCCTACGAGCAGTACTTC.

The genes are TRBV15 and TRBJ1-5; D is undetermined. The CDR3 consists of 17 residues. Germline loops: CDR1 LNHNV, CDR2 YYDKDF (reference sequence). V lost 0 bases and J 0 bases, leaving 12 bases between the germline ends. CDR3: CATSRDHGRNSNQPQHF. The CDR3 DNA reads as TGTGCCACCAGCAGAGATCATGGCAGAAATAGCAATCAGCCCCAGCATTTT.

DNA of the CDR3: TGTGCCAGCAGCTTAGGGCTTATAGGGGGCCCTGGGGCCAACGTCCTGACTTTC. This sequence encodes CASSLGLIGGPGANVLTF. This chain uses TRBV7-9 with TRBJ2-6; TRBD1 matches at 7 bases. J lost 2 bases, V lost 1 base, and 8 bases had no gene match. Germline V gene lookup returns CDR1 SEHNR and CDR2 FQNEAQ (reference sequence). The CDR3 spans 18 residues. Full variable domain (missing parts from reference TRBV7-9 and TRBJ2-6): DTGVSQNPRHKITKRGQNVTFRCDPISEHNRLYWYRQTLGQGPEFLTYFQNEAQLEKSRLLSDRFSAERPKGSFSTLEIQRTEQGDSAMYLCASSLGLIGGPGANVLTFGAGSRLTVL.

The chain carries TRBV28 and TRBJ2-7; D is possibly TRBD2 (6 bases). Germline CDR1 MDHEN, CDR2 SYDVKM. This CDR3 is 14 amino acids long. With 10 bases removed from V and 3 bases from J, the gap between germline ends came to 19 bases. Written as DNA, the CDR3 is TGTGCCACCATGGGGGGAGGACTTAGCTACGAGCAGTACTTC. Translated, it gives CATMGGGLSYEQYF.

This clone has a single count. The rearrangement uses TRBV4-1 and TRBJ1-4, with D perhaps TRBD1 (5 bases). Trimming shortened V by 7 bases and J by 6 bases, and 12 bases separated the two germline ends. The CDR3 has 13 amino acids. Germline V gives CDR1 MGHRA, CDR2 YSYEKL. The chain's CDR3 is CASKGRDHEKLFF. The CDR3 nucleotides read TGCGCCAGCAAAGGCAGGGATCATGAAAAACTGTTTTTT.

This clone was counted only a few times. The chain carries TRBV29-1 and TRBJ1-1, with 11 bases that match TRBD1. The length of the CDR3 is 13 residues. Germline trimming cut 7 bases from V and 5 bases from J; bases unmatched to any gene: 6. The germline CDR1 and CDR2 sequences are SQVTM and ANQGSEA. For the CDR3, the DNA is TGCAGCGCCGGACAGGGGGCGGGTACTGAAGCTTTCTTT. Its protein product is CSAGQGAGTEAFF.

Only a few counts were recorded for this clone. The V gene is TRBV4-2, the J gene TRBJ1-1; TRBD1 might be the D (6 bases). V shed 1 base and J shed 5 bases, with 11 bases lying between them. In germline, CDR1 is LGHNA, CDR2 YNFKEQ. CDR3 length: 14 residues. CDR3 nucleotides: TGTGCCAGCAGCCAAGTAGACAGGCCAACTGAAGCTTTCTTT. It is translated as CASSQVDRPTEAFF.

The genes are TRBV19 and TRBJ1-3, with TRBD1 as a possible D gene (6 bases). Germline values: CDR1 LNHDA, CDR2 SQIVND (reference sequence). The germline V and J ends were trimmed by 3 bases and 0 bases, with 21 bases remaining between them. The CDR3 is made up of 19 amino acids. The CDR3 spells CASSIVDRFGSSSGNTIYF. The CDR3 DNA reads as TGTGCCAGTAGTATTGTAGACAGGTTCGGCTCATCCTCTGGAAACACCATATATTTT.

This rearrangement joins TRBV5-1 to TRBJ1-1; TRBD1 might be the D (6 bases). The length of the CDR3 is 14 residues. V was cut by 0 bases and J by 5 bases, with 11 bases left in between. From germline, CDR1 is SGHRS and CDR2 YFSETQ. In DNA form, the CDR3 reads TGCGCCAGCAGCTTGGACCCGGGGACAACTGAAGCTTTCTTT. Translated: CASSLDPGTTEAFF.

The genes are TRBV5-1 and TRBJ2-1; 7 bases fit TRBD1. Germline V CDR1 and CDR2: SGHRS, YFSETQ. This CDR3 comprises 16 residues. Unmatched junction bases numbered 15, after V lost 4 bases and J lost 8 bases. The chain's CDR3 is CASSHRGPGPSDEQFF. The CDR3 nucleotides read TGCGCCAGCAGCCACAGGGGCCCCGGGCCATCGGATGAGCAGTTCTTC.

V gene TRBV6-6 combines with J gene TRBJ1-1; D is perhaps TRBD1 (6 bases). The V gene lost 4 bases and the J gene lost 0 bases, with 15 bases spanning the gap. There are 16 residues in the CDR3. From germline, CDR1 is MNHNY and CDR2 SVGAGI (reference sequence). The CDR3 sequence is CASSLDSPEMNTEAFF. Here the CDR3 DNA reads TGTGCCAGCAGTTTGGACAGTCCCGAAATGAACACTGAAGCTTTCTTT.

The chain links TRBV19 to TRBJ2-1, with 8 bases lining up with TRBD2. The CDR3 extends over 14 amino acids. Germline V gene data show CDR1 as LNHDA and CDR2 as SQIVND (reference sequence). The junction had 7 bases not matched to a gene; V was cut back by 5 bases and J by 7 bases. CDR3 coding DNA: TGTGCCAGTAGTTTGGCGGGAGGAGCTAATGAGCAGTTCTTC. Translation: CASSLAGGANEQFF.

V usage is TRBV19 and J usage is TRBJ1-5, with 9 positions matching TRBD1. The germline CDR1 and CDR2 sequences are LNHDA and SQIVND (reference sequence). There are 16 residues in the CDR3. Unmatched junction bases numbered 16, after V lost 6 bases and J lost 10 bases. In DNA form, the CDR3 reads TGTGCCAGTAGAACCGGGACAGGGACCAACGGGGGACCCCAGCATTTT. As protein: CASRTGTGTNGGPQHF.

The rearrangement links TRBV11-3 to TRBJ1-1; unclear D gene. Germline V gene data show CDR1 as SGHNT and CDR2 as YENEEA. The length of the CDR3 is 13 residues. The V gene lost 4 bases and the J gene lost 3 bases, with 9 bases spanning the gap. CDR3 in DNA: TGTGCCAGCAGCTCCTCTATGGACACTGAAGCTTTCTTT. Translation: CASSSSMDTEAFF.